A single sample gave rise to the 20 T cell receptor beta chains below, sequenced in a study of technical replicates of blood from a few donors (dated by TCRdb to about 2017). Receptor amplification or capture employed the immunoSEQ multiplex PCR assay. The immuneACCESS repertoire file appears here via TCRdb, limited to in-frame rearrangements. These files lack a portion of the clones; in checked studies, under half of the deficit traces to unresolved V genes, and the cause of the others is not known. The table for this sample lists under 65,000 clones; approximately 86% of them were counted only once. The top ten constitute 5% to 6% of the sample. The specimen was PBMCs. The receptors come from a human donor in good health. Some clones in this sample may be carry-over from other donors' samples.

This clone was counted a few times. The genes are TRBV7-2 and TRBJ1-1; D perhaps matches TRBD1 (5 bases). CDR3 length equals 14 residues. Germline CDR1 is SGHTA and CDR2 is FQGNSA. V was trimmed by 2 bases and J by 3 bases, leaving 10 bases between them. The CDR3 bases are TGTGCCAGCAGCTTATTTCGGGGGGACACTGAAGCTTTCTTT. Encoded protein: CASSLFRGDTEAFF.

The rearrangement links TRBV15 to TRBJ2-3, with a possible D match to TRBD2 (5 bases). The CDR3 spans 17 residues. The V and J ends lost 0 bases and 1 base respectively, with 14 bases between them. Germline CDR1 reads LNHNV; CDR2 reads YYDKDF (reference sequence). The CDR3 nucleotides read TGTGCCACCAGCAGAGATAGTTGGAATAGCGGCACAGATACGCAGTATTTT. Translation: CATSRDSWNSGTDTQYF.

The J gene is TRBJ2-2, the V gene TRBV7-2, with 10 bases matching TRBD1. J lost 5 bases, V lost 6 bases, and 3 bases had no gene match. The CDR3 is 14 amino acids. Per germline, CDR1 SGHTA and CDR2 FQGNSA. The CDR3 loop is CASSGQGGTGELFF. The CDR3 DNA reads as TGTGCCAGCAGTGGACAGGGGGGAACCGGGGAGCTGTTTTTT.

This chain links TRBV30 with TRBJ2-1; D is possibly TRBD2 (6 bases). CDR1 is GTSNPN and CDR2 is SVGIG in the germline V gene (reference sequence). The V end lost 6 bases, the J end lost 9 bases, and 21 bases lay between the germline ends. The CDR3 totals 14 residues. The CDR3 reads CACPRLGISSEQFF. The CDR3 nucleotides read TGTGCCTGCCCTAGACTAGGGATTAGTAGTGAGCAGTTCTTC.

The chain joins TRBV6-5 to TRBJ2-6; D unresolved. From germline, CDR1 is MNHEY and CDR2 SVGAGI. The CDR3 is 14 amino acids. V was cut by 6 bases and J by 0 bases, with 6 bases left in between. CDR3 DNA: TGTGCCAGCAGGAGAATCTCTGGGGCCAACGTCCTGACTTTC. Translation: CASRRISGANVLTF.

The chain recombines TRBV6-5 with TRBJ2-5, with 10 bases matching TRBD1. CDR3 length: 14 amino acids. From germline, CDR1 is MNHEY and CDR2 SVGAGI. Germline trimming cut 6 bases from V and 5 bases from J; bases unmatched to any gene: 6. The CDR3 coding sequence is TGTGCCAGCAGATTGACAGGGGGCGCGGAGACCCAGTACTTC. Residues: CASRLTGGAETQYF.

The chain recombines TRBV7-8 with TRBJ2-7; 13 bases are a match to TRBD2. The germline CDR1 and CDR2 sequences are SGHVS and FQNEAQ. The V and J ends lost 5 bases and 4 bases, in that order; junction bases with no gene match: 5. CDR3 size: 15 residues. The CDR3 DNA reads TGTGCCAGCAGCCCACCGACTAGCGGGAGGTACGAGCAGTACTTC. It encodes CASSPPTSGRYEQYF.

This clone is a singleton in its sample. The V and J genes are TRBV7-2 and TRBJ2-3; 12 bases align to TRBD2. The CDR3 runs to 16 residues. Trimming removed 1 base from V and 4 bases from J; junction bases left unmatched: 3. Per germline, CDR1 SGHTA and CDR2 FQGNSA. The CDR3 DNA reads TGTGCCAGCAGCTTAGTGGCTAGCGGGAGGGCAGATACGCAGTATTTT. As protein: CASSLVASGRADTQYF.

This rearrangement joins TRBV11-2 to TRBJ2-5; TRBD1 aligns across 9 bases. This CDR3 is built from 14 residues. Germline CDR1 reads SGHAT; CDR2 reads FQNNGV. Germline trimming cut 6 bases from V and 4 bases from J; bases unmatched to any gene: 6. The CDR3 sequence: CASRKPGQGETQYF. The CDR3 DNA is TGTGCCAGCAGGAAACCGGGACAGGGAGAGACCCAGTACTTC.

The genes are TRBV29-1 and TRBJ2-2, with D unclear. In germline, CDR1 is SQVTM, CDR2 ANQGSEA. V lost 2 bases and J 2 bases, leaving 6 bases between the germline ends. The CDR3 length is 13 residues. CDR3 protein: CSVETQNTGELFF. The CDR3 nucleotides read TGCAGCGTTGAAACTCAAAACACCGGGGAGCTGTTTTTT.

This chain joins TRBV11-2 and TRBJ2-7, with TRBD2 matching 8 bases. This CDR3 spans 16 amino acids. V shed 5 bases, J shed 1 base, and the junction held 10 bases outside the gene matches. Looked up from germline, CDR1 is SGHAT and CDR2 is FQNNGV. DNA of the CDR3: TGTGCCAGCAGCCCAGTAGCGGGGACAACATCCTACGAGCAGTACTTC. It encodes CASSPVAGTTSYEQYF. The variable domain in full, completed from reference TRBV11-2 and TRBJ2-7, reads EAGVAQSPRYKIIEKRQSVAFWCNPISGHATLYWYQQILGQGPKLLIQFQNNGVVDDSQLPKDRFSAERLKGVDSTLKIQPAKLEDSAVYLCASSPVAGTTSYEQYFGPGTRLTVT.

The chain is built from TRBV12-5 and TRBJ2-5; TRBD1 agrees at 7 bases. This CDR3 is built from 15 residues. The germline gives CDR1 LGHNT, CDR2 FRNRAP. The J segment lost 2 bases and the V segment lost 4 bases, leaving 7 bases of the junction unmatched. The CDR3, as DNA: TGTGCTAGTGGTTCGGGACAGTTATTTCAAGAGACCCAGTACTTC. It yields the protein CASGSGQLFQETQYF.

In its sample, this clone was seen once. The chain links TRBV28 to TRBJ1-4, with D hard to call. Deletions cut 5 bases from V and 7 bases from J, with 8 bases between. Germline V gene data show CDR1 as MDHEN and CDR2 as SYDVKM. The CDR3 runs 12 residues. This CDR3 reads CASSPNSEKLFF. The CDR3 DNA follows: TGTGCCAGCAGTCCCAACAGTGAAAAACTGTTTTTT.

The rearrangement uses TRBV7-2 and TRBJ2-1; D is perhaps TRBD2 (5 bases). The ends were cut back, 5 bases at V and 9 bases at J, with 8 bases in the middle. This CDR3 region has 11 residues. Germline CDR1 reads SGHTA; CDR2 reads FQGNSA. CDR3 DNA: TGTGCCAGCAGCCCTGGGAGTGAGCAGTTCTTC. Encoded protein: CASSPGSEQFF.

This chain uses TRBV5-1 with TRBJ2-7; no definite D call. This CDR3 region has 14 residues. V lost 4 bases to trimming and J lost 9 bases, with 20 bases between them. CDR1 and CDR2 (germline): SGHRS, YFSETQ. The CDR3 spells CASSMDGSTGRQYF. The CDR3 nucleotides read TGCGCCAGCAGCATGGACGGATCAACTGGGCGGCAGTACTTC.

This sequence joins TRBV5-4 and TRBJ2-1; perhaps TRBD1 as D (6 bases). The germline gives CDR1 SGHNT, CDR2 YYREEE (reference sequence). V was shortened by 2 bases and J by 9 bases, with 12 bases between the two germline ends. This CDR3 region has 13 residues. In DNA form, the CDR3 reads TGTGCCAGCAGCTTTCCGGGACACGGTGAGCAGTTCTTC. This encodes CASSFPGHGEQFF.

In this sample, this clone turned up once. V usage is TRBV4-1 and J usage is TRBJ1-4, with 7 bases matching TRBD1. V lost 3 bases, J lost 0 bases, and 4 bases stayed unmatched. CDR1 MGHRA and CDR2 YSYEKL come from the germline V gene. CDR3 length: 16 residues. Written as DNA, the CDR3 is TGCGCCAGCAGCCAGGGCGGGACAGCAACTAATGAAAAACTGTTTTTT. It encodes CASSQGGTATNEKLFF.

The chain combines TRBV9 with TRBJ2-1; 7 bases align to TRBD2. The CDR3 is 15 amino acids. CDR1 is SGDLS and CDR2 is YYNGEE in the germline V gene. V was clipped by 1 base and J by 8 bases; unmatched bases: 9. This chain's CDR3 is CASSVLAGAWDEQFF. Here the CDR3 DNA reads TGTGCCAGCAGCGTATTGGCGGGAGCTTGGGATGAGCAGTTCTTC.

This clone was counted only a few times. V is TRBV21-1 and J is TRBJ2-1; the table's D gene call, TRBD2, was not cross checked with the DNA. TRBV21-1 is described as a pseudogene. This CDR3 contains 17 residues. The CDR3 DNA reads TGTGCCAGCAGCAAAGCGAGGCTAGCGGCATCTCCCAATGAGCAGTTCTTC. As protein: CASSKARLAASPNEQFF.

V is TRBV7-2 and J is TRBJ1-1; D possibly corresponds to TRBD1 (5 bases). Germline CDR1 reads SGHTA; CDR2 reads FQGNSA. The CDR3 spans 13 residues. The V end lost 5 bases, the J end lost 5 bases, and 12 bases lay between the germline ends. CDR3 loop: CASSKDSTTEAFF. The CDR3 coding sequence is TGTGCCAGCAGCAAAGACAGCACTACTGAAGCTTTCTTT.